This TCR beta chain originates from a study of blood T cell repertoires in COVID-19. Study context: There were acute and convalescent COVID-19 samples, and they came from the United States, Italy and Spain. T cells, B-cell-depleted T cells, or PBMCs supplied cDNA or gDNA.

In the original analysis: Estimates of nucleated cell counts were drawn from the amplification of reference gene primers. TCRdb keeps only in-frame clones here, not all; method: immunoSEQ multiplex PCR. The V and J calls and the clone size are those of that table, but D and trimming were determined from the DNA. The table lists 300,000 or so clones, more than 80% of them singletons. The sequence derives from a young man who had recovered from COVID-19. Sequenced material: peripheral blood.

Here the CDR3 reads CASSYYPGGPYGYTF. Here the CDR3 DNA reads TGCGCCAGCAGTTATTATCCGGGGGGTCCCTATGGCTACACCTTC. The chain is built from TRBV10-1 and TRBJ1-2; tentative D call: TRBD1 (5 bases). The CDR3 has 15 residues. The germline V gene encodes CDR1 WNHNN and CDR2 SYGVQD (reference sequence). Trimming stripped 5 bases from V and 4 bases from J, with 17 bases between.